The source of this TCR beta chain is a study of blood T cell repertoires in COVID-19. Study details: Collection of acute and convalescent COVID-19 samples took place in the United States, Italy and Spain. PBMCs, B-cell-depleted T cells, or T cells provided the cDNA or gDNA that made up the material.

Authors' processing steps: Reference gene primer amplification gave estimated nucleated cell counts. Produced via immunoSEQ multiplex PCR; TCRdb's table is partial and in-frame only. V, J and clone size were drawn from that table, and D and trimming were deduced from the DNA. The table lists about 160,000 clones, 77% of them singletons, with around 2.8% in the top ten. This clone came up a few times. Germline loops: CDR1 MDHEN, CDR2 SYDVKM. V gave up 4 bases and J gave up 2 bases; unmatched junction bases: 9. The CDR3 extends over 16 amino acids. The gene calls are TRBV28 and TRBJ2-7; 9 nucleotides match TRBD1. The source material was peripheral blood. The TCR comes from a man aged 70 or older with acute or convalescent COVID-19. In DNA form, the CDR3 reads TGTGCCAGCAGTTCAGCGGCCGGGACAGGGACCTACGAGCAGTACTTC. This codes for CASSSAAGTGTYEQYF.